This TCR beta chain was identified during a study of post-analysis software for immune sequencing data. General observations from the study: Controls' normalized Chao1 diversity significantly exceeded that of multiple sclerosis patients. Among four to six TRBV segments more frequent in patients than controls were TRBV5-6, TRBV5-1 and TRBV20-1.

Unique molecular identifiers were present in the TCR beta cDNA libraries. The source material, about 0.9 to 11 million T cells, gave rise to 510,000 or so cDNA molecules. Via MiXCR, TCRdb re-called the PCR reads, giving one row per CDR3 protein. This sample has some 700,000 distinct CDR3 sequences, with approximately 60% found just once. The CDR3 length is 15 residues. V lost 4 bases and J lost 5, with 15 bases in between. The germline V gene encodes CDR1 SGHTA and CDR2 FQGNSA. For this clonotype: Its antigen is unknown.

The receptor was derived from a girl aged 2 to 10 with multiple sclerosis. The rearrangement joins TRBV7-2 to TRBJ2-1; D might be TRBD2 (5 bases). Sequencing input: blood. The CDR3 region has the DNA TGTGCCAGCAGCTACAGCGGCTCCAGAAACAATGAGCAGTTCTTC. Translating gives CASSYSGSRNNEQFF.